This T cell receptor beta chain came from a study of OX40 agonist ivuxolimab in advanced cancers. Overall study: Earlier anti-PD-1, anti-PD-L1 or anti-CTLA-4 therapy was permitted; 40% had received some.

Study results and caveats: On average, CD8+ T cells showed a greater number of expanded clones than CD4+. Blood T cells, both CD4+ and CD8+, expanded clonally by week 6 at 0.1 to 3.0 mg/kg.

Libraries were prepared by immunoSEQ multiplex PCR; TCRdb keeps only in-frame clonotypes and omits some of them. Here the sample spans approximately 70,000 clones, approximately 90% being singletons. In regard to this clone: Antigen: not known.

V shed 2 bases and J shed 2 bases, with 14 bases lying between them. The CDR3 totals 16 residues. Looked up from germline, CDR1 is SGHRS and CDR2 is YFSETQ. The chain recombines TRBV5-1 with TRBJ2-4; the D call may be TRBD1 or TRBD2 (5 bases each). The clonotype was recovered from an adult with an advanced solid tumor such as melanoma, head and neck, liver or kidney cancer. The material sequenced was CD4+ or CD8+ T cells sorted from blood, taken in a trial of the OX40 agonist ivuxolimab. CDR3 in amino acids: CASSLEGSFSKNIQYF. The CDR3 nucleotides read TGCGCCAGCAGCTTAGAGGGGTCTTTCTCCAAAAACATTCAGTACTTC.